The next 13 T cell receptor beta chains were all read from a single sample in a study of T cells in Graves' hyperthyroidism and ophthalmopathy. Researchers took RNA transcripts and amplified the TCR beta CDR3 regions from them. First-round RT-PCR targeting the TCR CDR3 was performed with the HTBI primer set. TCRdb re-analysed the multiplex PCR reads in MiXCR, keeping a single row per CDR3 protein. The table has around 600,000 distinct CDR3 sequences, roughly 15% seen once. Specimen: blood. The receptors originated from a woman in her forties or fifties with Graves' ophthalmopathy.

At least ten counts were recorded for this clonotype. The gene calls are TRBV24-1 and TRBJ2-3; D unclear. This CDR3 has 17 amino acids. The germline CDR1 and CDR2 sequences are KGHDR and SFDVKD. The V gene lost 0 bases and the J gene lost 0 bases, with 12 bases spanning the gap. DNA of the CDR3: TGTGCCACCAGTGATTTGACTGAAGTATCTAGCACAGATACGCAGTATTTT. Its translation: CATSDLTEVSSTDTQYF.

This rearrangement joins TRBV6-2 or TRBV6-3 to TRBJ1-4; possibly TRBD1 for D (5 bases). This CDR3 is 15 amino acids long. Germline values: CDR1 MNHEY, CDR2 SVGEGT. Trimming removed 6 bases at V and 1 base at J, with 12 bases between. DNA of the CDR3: TGTGCCAGCAGGAATGCAGGGATAACTAATGAAAAACTGTTTTTT. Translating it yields CASRNAGITNEKLFF.

The CDR3 DNA reads as TGTGCCAGCAGTGATAGCGGGAGTTCAGGCGAGCAGTACTTC. Its translation: CASSDSGSSGEQYF. The genes are TRBV3-1 and TRBJ2-7; 9 bases agree with TRBD2. In germline, CDR1 is LGHDT, CDR2 YNNKEL (reference sequence). Trimming removed 6 bases from V and 6 bases from J; junction bases left unmatched: 9. The CDR3 runs 14 residues.

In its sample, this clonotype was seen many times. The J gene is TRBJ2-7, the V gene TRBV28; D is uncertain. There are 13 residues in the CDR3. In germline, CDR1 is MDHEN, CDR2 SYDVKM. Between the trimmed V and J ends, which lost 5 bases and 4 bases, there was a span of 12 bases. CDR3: CASSNPIGYEQYF. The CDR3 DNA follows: TGTGCCAGCAGTAACCCTATCGGGTACGAGCAGTACTTC.

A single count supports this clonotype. The CDR3 is CASSLMTGANYGYTF. The DNA for the CDR3 is TGCGCCAGCAGCCTCATGACAGGCGCTAACTATGGCTACACCTTC. The chain joins TRBV4-1 to TRBJ1-2; weak D call: TRBD1 (6 bases). V was shortened by 4 bases and J by 0 bases, with 12 bases between the two germline ends. Per the germline V gene, CDR1 is MGHRA and CDR2 is YSYEKL. CDR3 length equals 15 residues.

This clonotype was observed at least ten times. The CDR3 loop is CASRPGQALHQPQHF. The CDR3 DNA sequence: TGTGCCAGCAGACCTGGACAAGCCCTTCATCAGCCCCAGCATTTT. This chain joins TRBV28 and TRBJ1-5, with D perhaps matching TRBD1 (5 bases). V gave up 6 bases and J gave up 5 bases, with 17 bases separating them. The CDR3 has 15 amino acids. The germline V gene has CDR1 MDHEN and CDR2 SYDVKM.

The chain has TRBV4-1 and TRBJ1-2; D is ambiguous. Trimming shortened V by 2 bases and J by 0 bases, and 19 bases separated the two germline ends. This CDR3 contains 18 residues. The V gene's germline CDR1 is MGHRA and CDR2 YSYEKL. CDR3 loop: CASSQFHRKLDPNYGYTF. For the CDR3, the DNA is TGCGCCAGCAGCCAATTTCATCGGAAATTAGACCCTAACTATGGCTACACCTTC.

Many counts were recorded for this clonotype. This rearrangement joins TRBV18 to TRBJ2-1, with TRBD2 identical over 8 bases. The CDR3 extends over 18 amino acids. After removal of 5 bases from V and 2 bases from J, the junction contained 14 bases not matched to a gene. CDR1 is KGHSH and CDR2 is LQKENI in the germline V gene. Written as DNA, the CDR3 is TGTGCCAGCTCAGACCCCCCCAGGAGACTAGCGACCTACAATGAGCAGTTCTTC. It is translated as CASSDPPRRLATYNEQFF.

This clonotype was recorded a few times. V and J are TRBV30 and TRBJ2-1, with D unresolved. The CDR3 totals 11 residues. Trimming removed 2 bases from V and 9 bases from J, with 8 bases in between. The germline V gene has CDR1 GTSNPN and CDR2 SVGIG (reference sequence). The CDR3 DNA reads TGTGCCTGGAGTACCCGCCTTGAGCAGTTCTTC. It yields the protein CAWSTRLEQFF.

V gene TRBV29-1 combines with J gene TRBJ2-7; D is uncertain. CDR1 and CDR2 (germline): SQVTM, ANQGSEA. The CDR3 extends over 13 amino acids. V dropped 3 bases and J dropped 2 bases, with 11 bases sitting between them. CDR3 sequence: CSVEAGRTYEQYF. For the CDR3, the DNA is TGCAGCGTTGAGGCAGGCCGGACCTACGAGCAGTACTTC.

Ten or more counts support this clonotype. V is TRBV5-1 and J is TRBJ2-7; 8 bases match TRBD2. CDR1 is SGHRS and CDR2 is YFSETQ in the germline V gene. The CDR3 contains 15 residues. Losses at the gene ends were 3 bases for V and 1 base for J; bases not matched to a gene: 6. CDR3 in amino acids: CASSSGTRSSYEQYF. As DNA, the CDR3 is TGCGCCAGCAGCTCCGGGACTAGATCGTCCTACGAGCAGTACTTC. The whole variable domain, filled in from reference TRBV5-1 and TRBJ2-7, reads KAGVTQTPRYLIKTRGQQVTLSCSPISGHRSVSWYQQTPGQGLQFLFEYFSETQRNKGNFPGRFSGRQFSNSRSEMNVSTLELGDSALYLCASSSGTRSSYEQYFGPGTRLTVT.

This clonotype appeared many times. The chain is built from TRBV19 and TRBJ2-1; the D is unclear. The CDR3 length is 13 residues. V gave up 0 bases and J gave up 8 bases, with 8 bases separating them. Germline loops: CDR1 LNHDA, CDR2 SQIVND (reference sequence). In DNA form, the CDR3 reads TGTGCCAGTAGTATAGATGGTTCGGATGAGCAGTTCTTC. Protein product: CASSIDGSDEQFF.

The CDR3 spells CASRSGLAGGPNNEQFF. The CDR3 nucleotides read TGTGCCAGCCGGTCGGGACTAGCGGGAGGGCCGAACAATGAGCAGTTCTTC. This chain connects TRBV3-2 to TRBJ2-1; the D call in the table, TRBD2, was not verified against the DNA. TRBV3-2 constitutes a pseudogene. This CDR3 is built from 17 residues.